The entry that follows covers one T cell receptor beta chain sequence. Its antigen remains unknown. This sample was included in a study of T cell responses to AZD1222 COVID-19 vaccine. The V gene lost 3 bases and the J gene lost 7 bases, with 12 bases spanning the gap. This CDR3 spans 13 amino acids. Repertoires were generated with immunoSEQ multiplex PCR, while TCRdb's copy carries only in-frame clones and drops some. The data hold about 190,000 clones, with over 70% observed a single time. Broader study findings: It was only after the peak T cell response that any repertoires were sampled. In a largely white British group with more females than males, clonal diversity was possibly underestimated.

This sequence originates from an adult in good health. This specimen consisted of peripheral blood, obtained on day 0 of MenACWY control vaccination. The gene calls are TRBV12-3 or TRBV12-4 and TRBJ1-1; D remains ambiguous. The CDR3, as DNA: TGTGCCAGCAGTTTGAGGCCGACGGGTGAAGCTTTCTTT. Amino acids: CASSLRPTGEAFF.